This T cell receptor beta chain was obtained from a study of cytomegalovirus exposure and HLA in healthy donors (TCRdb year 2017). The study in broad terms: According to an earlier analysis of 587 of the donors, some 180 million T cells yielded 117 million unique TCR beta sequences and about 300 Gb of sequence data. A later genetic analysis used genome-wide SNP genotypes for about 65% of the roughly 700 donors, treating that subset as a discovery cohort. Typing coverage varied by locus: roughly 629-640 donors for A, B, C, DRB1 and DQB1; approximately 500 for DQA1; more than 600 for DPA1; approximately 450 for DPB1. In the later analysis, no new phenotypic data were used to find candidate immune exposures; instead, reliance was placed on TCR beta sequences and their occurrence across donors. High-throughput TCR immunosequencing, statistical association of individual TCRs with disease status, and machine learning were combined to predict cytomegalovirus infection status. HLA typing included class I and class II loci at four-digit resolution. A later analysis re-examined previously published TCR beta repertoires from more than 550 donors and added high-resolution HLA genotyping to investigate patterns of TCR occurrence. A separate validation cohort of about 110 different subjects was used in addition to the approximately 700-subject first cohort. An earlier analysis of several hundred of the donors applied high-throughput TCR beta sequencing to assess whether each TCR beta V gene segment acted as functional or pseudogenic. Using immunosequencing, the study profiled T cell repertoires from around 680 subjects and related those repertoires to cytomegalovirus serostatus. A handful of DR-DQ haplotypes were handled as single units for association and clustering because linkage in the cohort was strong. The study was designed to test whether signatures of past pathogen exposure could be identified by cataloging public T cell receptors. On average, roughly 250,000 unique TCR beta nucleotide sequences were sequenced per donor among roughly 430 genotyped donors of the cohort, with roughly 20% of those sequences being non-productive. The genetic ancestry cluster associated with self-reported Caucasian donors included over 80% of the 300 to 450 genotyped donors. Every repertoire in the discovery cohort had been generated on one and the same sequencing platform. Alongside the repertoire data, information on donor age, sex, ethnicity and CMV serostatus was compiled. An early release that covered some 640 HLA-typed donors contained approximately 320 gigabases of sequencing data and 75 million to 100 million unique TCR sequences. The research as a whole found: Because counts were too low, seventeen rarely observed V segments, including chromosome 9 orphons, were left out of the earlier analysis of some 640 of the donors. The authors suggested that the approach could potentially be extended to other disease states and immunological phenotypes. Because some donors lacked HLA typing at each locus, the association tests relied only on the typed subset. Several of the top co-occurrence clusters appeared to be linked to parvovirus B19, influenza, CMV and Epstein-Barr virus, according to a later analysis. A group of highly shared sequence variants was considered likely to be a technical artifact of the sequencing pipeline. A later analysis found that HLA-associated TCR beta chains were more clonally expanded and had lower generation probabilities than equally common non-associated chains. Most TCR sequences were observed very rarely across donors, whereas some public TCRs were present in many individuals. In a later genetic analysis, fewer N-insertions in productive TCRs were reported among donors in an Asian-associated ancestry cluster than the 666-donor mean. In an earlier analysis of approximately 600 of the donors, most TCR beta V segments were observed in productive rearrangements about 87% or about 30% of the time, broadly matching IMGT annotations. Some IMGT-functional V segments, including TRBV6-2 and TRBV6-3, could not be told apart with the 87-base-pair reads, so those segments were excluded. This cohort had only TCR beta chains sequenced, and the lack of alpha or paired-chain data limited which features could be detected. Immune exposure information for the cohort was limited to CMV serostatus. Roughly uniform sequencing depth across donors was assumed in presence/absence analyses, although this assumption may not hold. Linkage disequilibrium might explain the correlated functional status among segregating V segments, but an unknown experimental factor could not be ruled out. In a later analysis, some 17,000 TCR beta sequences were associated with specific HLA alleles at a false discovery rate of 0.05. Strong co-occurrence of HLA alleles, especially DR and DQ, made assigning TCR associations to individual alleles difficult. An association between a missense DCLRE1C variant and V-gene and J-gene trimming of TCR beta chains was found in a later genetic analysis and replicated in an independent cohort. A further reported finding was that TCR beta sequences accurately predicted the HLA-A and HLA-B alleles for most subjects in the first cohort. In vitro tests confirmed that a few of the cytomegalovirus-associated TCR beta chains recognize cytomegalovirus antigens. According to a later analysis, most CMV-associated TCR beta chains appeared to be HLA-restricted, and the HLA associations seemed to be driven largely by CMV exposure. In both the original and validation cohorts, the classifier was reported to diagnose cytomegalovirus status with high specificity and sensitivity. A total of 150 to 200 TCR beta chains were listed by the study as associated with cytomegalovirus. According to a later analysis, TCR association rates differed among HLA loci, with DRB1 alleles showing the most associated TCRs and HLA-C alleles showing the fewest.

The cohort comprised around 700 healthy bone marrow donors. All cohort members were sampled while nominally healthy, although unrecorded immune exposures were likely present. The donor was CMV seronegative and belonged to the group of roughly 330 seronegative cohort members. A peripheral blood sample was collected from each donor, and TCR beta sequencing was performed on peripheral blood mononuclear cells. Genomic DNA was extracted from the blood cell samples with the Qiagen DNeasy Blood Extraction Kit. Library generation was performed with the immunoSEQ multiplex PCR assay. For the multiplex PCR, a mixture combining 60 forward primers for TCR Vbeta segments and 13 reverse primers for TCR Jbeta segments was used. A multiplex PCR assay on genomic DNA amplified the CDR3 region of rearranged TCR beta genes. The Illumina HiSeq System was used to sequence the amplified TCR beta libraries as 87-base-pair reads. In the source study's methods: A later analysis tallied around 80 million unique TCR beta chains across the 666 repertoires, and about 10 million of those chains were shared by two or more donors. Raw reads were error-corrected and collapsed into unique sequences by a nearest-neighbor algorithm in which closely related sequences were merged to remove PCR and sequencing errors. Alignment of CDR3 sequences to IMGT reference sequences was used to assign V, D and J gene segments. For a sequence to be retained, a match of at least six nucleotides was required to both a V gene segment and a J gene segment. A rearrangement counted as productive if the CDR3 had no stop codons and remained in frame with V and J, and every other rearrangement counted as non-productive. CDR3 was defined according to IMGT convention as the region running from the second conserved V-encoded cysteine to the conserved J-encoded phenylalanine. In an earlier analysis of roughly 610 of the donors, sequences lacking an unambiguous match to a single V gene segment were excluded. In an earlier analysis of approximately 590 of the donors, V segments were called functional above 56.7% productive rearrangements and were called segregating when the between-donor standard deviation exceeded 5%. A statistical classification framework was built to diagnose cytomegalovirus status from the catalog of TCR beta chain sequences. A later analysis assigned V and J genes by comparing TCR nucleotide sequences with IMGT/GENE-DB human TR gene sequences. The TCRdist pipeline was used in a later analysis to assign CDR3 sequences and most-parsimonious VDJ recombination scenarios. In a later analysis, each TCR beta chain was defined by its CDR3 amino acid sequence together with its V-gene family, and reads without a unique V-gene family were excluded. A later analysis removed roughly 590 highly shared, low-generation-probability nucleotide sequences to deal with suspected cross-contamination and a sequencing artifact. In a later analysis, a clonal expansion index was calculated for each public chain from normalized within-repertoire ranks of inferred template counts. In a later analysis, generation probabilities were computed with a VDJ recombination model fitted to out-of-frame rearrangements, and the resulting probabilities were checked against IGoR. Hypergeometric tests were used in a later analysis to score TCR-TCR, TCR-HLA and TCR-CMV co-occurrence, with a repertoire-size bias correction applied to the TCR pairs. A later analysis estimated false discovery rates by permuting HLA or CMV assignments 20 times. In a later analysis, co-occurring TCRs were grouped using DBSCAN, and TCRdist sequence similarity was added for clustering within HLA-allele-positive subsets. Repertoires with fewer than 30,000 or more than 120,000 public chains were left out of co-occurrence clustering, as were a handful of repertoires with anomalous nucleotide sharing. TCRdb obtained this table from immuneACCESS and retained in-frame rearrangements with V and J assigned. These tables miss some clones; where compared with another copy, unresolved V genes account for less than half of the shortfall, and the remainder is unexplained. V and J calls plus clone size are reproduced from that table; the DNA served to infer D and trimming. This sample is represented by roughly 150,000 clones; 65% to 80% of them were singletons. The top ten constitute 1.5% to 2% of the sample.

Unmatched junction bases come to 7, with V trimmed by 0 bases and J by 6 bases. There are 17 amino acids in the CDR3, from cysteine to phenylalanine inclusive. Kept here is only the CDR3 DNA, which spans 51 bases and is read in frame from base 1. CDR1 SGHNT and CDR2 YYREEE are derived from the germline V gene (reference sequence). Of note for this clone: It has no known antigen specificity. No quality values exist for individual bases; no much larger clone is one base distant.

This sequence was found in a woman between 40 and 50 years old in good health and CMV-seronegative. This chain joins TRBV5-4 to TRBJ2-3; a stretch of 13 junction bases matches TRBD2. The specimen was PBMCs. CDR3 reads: CASSLALTSGGMDTQYF. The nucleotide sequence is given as TGTGCCAGCAGCTTGGCCTTGACTAGCGGGGGGATGGATACGCAGTATTTT.